This T cell receptor (beta chain) was captured by sequencing in a study of blood T cell repertoires in COVID-19 (dated by TCRdb to about 2020). Describing the broader study: The collaborator samples originated in the United States, Italy and Spain and spanned the acute and convalescent phases of COVID-19. The sample metadata nearly always contained a de-identified subject ID, COVID-19 status, age in years and sex. The dataset comprised deeply sampled blood TCRbeta repertoires from subjects exposed to, actively infected with, or recovered from COVID-19. HLA class I and class II types, where available, came from metadata supplied by the sample provider rather than from assay-based typing. The repertoires were made available in a free public database intended to serve as a resource for research on the immune response to SARS-CoV-2. The samples were drawn from two sources: the first 160 participants of the ongoing ImmuneRACE study, and 950 to 1,500 subjects contributed by 6 global collaborators. The prospective study material was composed of cDNA or gDNA derived from T cells, B-cell-depleted T cells, or PBMCs.

The immunoSEQ Assay, a bias-controlled multiplex PCR, was used to amplify TCRbeta CDR3 regions from genomic DNA. Concerning the study's data processing: The number of nucleated cells in each sample was estimated by amplification of reference gene primers within the assay. To quantify the absolute abundance of each unique TCRbeta CDR3 rearrangement, sequence reads were collapsed and filtered. For each sample, productive Simpson clonality was calculated as the square root of Simpson's diversity index over productive rearrangements. TCRdb re-hosts the immuneACCESS table, in-frame sequences only. Its copies lack some clones; in the studies checked, an unresolved V gene accounts for under half of them, and the cause for the rest is not known. That table furnishes V, J and clone size, whereas the DNA furnished D and trimming. This sample holds 85,000 to 130,000 clones; roughly 80% were observed only once. The top ten clones comprise 11% to 15% of the sample.

Overall study outcomes, separate from this receptor: The quantity of clinical and demographic metadata differed by source and by participant and was supplied without curation.

Of note for this clone: Its cognate antigen has yet to be identified. One base away there is no much larger clone; base qualities are not given.

Whole blood was collected in K2EDTA tubes by collaborating institutions according to the institutions' own protocols. For TCRbeta analysis, collaborator samples were shipped as frozen whole blood, as isolated PBMCs, or as DNA extracted from either sample type. For this chain, trimming is 4 bases at the V end and 2 bases at the J end, and the number of junction bases without a gene match is 3. From cysteine to phenylalanine, the CDR3 is 16 amino acids long. Only CDR3 DNA remains: 48 bases, in frame from the first base. CDR1 and CDR2 are drawn from the germline V gene: SGHTA, FQGNSA. The source material was peripheral blood. This receptor was obtained from a woman aged 60-70 years with acute or convalescent COVID-19. Rearrangement joined TRBV7-2 to TRBJ2-2; 11 junctional bases match TRBD1. CDR3 loop: CASSWTGGGNTGELFF. DNA sequence: TGTGCCAGCAGCTGGACAGGGGGCGGAAACACCGGGGAGCTGTTTTTT.